The 15 T cell receptor beta chains listed next were all sequenced from one sample in a study of STAT3 mutations in large granular lymphocyte leukemia. Profiling relied on immunoSEQ multiplex PCR, and the TCRdb table lists in-frame clones only, not all of them. Of tens of thousands of clones detected, approximately 90% appear once; the ten largest clones hold about 0.46%. Findings and caveats of the study: Every T-cell large granular lymphocyte leukemia patient had at least one immunodominant TCR beta clonotype.

No antigen has been identified for these receptors. Sample: PBMCs. Receptors originate from a human donor with T large granular lymphocyte leukemia. Some clones in this sample may be carry-over from other donors' samples.

The chain employs TRBV7-9 and TRBJ2-3, with 8 nucleotides matching TRBD1. The CDR3 is 16 residues long. Germline V gene data show CDR1 as SEHNR and CDR2 as FQNEAQ (reference sequence). Trimming cost V 0 bases and J 3 bases; bases outside gene matches: 5. Here the CDR3 reads CASSLAGRGRTDTQYF. The CDR3 DNA follows: TGTGCCAGCAGCTTAGCTGGCAGGGGGCGGACAGATACGCAGTATTTT.

The V gene is TRBV5-1, the J gene TRBJ2-2; 7 nucleotides agree with TRBD1. Germline assignment: CDR1 SGHRS and CDR2 YFSETQ. Trimming took 0 bases from V and 7 from J; bases not matched to a gene: 6. CDR3 length equals 15 residues. The CDR3 loop reads CASSLARTGFGELFF. CDR3 DNA: TGCGCCAGCAGCTTGGCGCGGACAGGATTCGGGGAGCTGTTTTTT. The full variable domain, completed using reference TRBV5-1 and TRBJ2-2, is KAGVTQTPRYLIKTRGQQVTLSCSPISGHRSVSWYQQTPGQGLQFLFEYFSETQRNKGNFPGRFSGRQFSNSRSEMNVSTLELGDSALYLCASSLARTGFGELFFGEGSRLTVL.

This clone was picked up a small number of times. The chain links TRBV18 to TRBJ1-2; 7 nucleotides align to TRBD1. From germline, CDR1 is KGHSH and CDR2 LQKENI. Unmatched junction bases numbered 6, after V lost 2 bases and J lost 0 bases. CDR3 length: 16 amino acids. Here the CDR3 DNA reads TGTGCCAGCTCACCAGGGACAGAATTCGCTAACTATGGCTACACCTTC. Its protein product is CASSPGTEFANYGYTF.

The chain recombines TRBV10-3 with TRBJ2-7; 7 nucleotides line up with TRBD1. Trimming cost V 6 bases and J 0 bases; bases outside gene matches: 2. Germline CDR1 and CDR2: ENHRY and SYGVKD. This CDR3 has 13 amino acids. The chain's CDR3 is CAIRDRSSYEQYF. CDR3 in DNA: TGTGCCATCAGGGACAGGAGCTCCTACGAGCAGTACTTC.

The chain has TRBV5-1 and TRBJ2-3, with a tentative D call TRBD1 (7 bases). Germline V gene sequence: CDR1 SGHRS, CDR2 YFSETQ. V lost 0 bases, J lost 6 bases, and 11 bases lay in between. There are 14 residues in the CDR3. CDR3 region: CASSLARGRDTQYF. CDR3 coding DNA: TGCGCCAGCAGCTTGGCCAGGGGGAGGGATACGCAGTATTTT.

The chain combines TRBV2 with TRBJ2-3, with D unclear. V lost 3 bases to trimming and J lost 6 bases, with 13 bases between them. CDR1 is SNHLY, CDR2 FYNNEI, per germline. The CDR3 is 14 amino acids. DNA of the CDR3: TGTGCCAGCAGTGAGAAGTTTCTAAGGGATACGCAGTATTTT. Protein sequence: CASSEKFLRDTQYF.

The chain recombines TRBV14 with TRBJ2-1; tentative D call: TRBD2 (5 bases). V lost 1 base and J lost 3, with 7 bases in between. The length of the CDR3 is 14 residues. Germline loops: CDR1 SGHDN, CDR2 FVKESK. CDR3 in DNA: TGTGCCAGCAGCCAAGCAACTAGCTACAATGAGCAGTTCTTC. It translates to CASSQATSYNEQFF.

The chain couples TRBV11-2 to TRBJ2-3; D unclear. This CDR3 spans 15 amino acids. Germline CDR1 reads SGHAT; CDR2 reads FQNNGV. The ends were cut back, 7 bases at V and 1 base at J, with 15 bases in the middle. The CDR3 sequence is CASTYRTKGTDTQYF. The CDR3 coding sequence is TGTGCCAGCACCTATAGGACGAAGGGCACAGATACGCAGTATTTT.

The count of this clone is one. The genes are TRBV5-1 and TRBJ2-1, with 7 bases identical to TRBD1. CDR1 SGHRS and CDR2 YFSETQ come from the germline V gene. The CDR3 is made up of 15 amino acids. The V and J ends lost 3 bases and 2 bases, in that order; junction bases with no gene match: 5. DNA of the CDR3: TGCGCCAGCAGCTCGGACAGGAGACCCTACAATGAGCAGTTCTTC. It is translated as CASSSDRRPYNEQFF.

This clone was counted a single time. This sequence joins TRBV7-9 and TRBJ1-1; TRBD1 aligns across 7 bases. Losses at the gene ends were 5 bases for V and 4 bases for J; bases not matched to a gene: 4. CDR1 is SEHNR, CDR2 FQNEAQ, per germline (reference sequence). CDR3 length equals 13 residues. CDR3 protein: CASSPRTGTEAFF. As DNA, the CDR3 is TGTGCCAGCAGCCCAAGGACAGGCACTGAAGCTTTCTTT.

This sequence joins TRBV30 and TRBJ1-4; 7 nucleotides align to TRBD1. Germline-derived CDR1 and CDR2 are GTSNPN and SVGIG (reference sequence). CDR3 length: 15 amino acids. Unmatched junction bases numbered 10, after V lost 2 bases and J lost 7 bases. The CDR3 DNA reads as TGTGCCTGGAGTATCGGACAGGCTCGGGGTGAAAAACTGTTTTTT. Encoded protein: CAWSIGQARGEKLFF. The full variable domain, in which reference TRBV30 and TRBJ1-4 provide the parts outside the CDR3, is SQTIHQWPATLVQPVGSPLSLECTVEGTSNPNLYWYRQAAGRGLQLLFYSVGIGQISSEVPQNLSASRPQDRQFILSSKKLLLSDSGFYLCAWSIGQARGEKLFFGSGTQLSVL.

The gene calls are TRBV20-1 and TRBJ1-1; no clear D. The germline gives CDR1 DFQATT, CDR2 SNEGSKA (reference sequence). V lost 5 bases to trimming and J lost 6 bases, with 10 bases between them. The CDR3 covers 11 residues. The CDR3 coding sequence is TGCAGTGCTGGGCCCGGAGCTGAAGCTTTCTTT. This gives the protein CSAGPGAEAFF.

The chain carries TRBV15 and TRBJ1-5; D is undetermined. This CDR3 is 13 amino acids long. Germline CDR1 LNHNV, CDR2 YYDKDF (reference sequence). The ends were cut back, 8 bases at V and 3 bases at J, with 11 bases in the middle. DNA of the CDR3: TGTGCCACCGGCCGGCAGGACAATCAGCCCCAGCATTTT. Its translation is CATGRQDNQPQHF.

The rearrangement links TRBV5-4 to TRBJ2-7, with 7 bases matching TRBD1. The ends lost 5 bases at V and 4 bases at J; junction bases unmatched: 9. The CDR3 consists of 14 residues. Germline values: CDR1 SGHNT, CDR2 YYREEE (reference sequence). The DNA of the CDR3 is TGTGCCAGCAGGAGGGGGACAGAGTCTTACGAGCAGTACTTC. Residues: CASRRGTESYEQYF.

This chain joins TRBV27 and TRBJ2-2; D unclear. This CDR3 has 16 residues. V gave up 0 bases and J gave up 2 bases, with 10 bases separating them. Germline assignment: CDR1 MNHEY and CDR2 SMNVEV (reference sequence). The CDR3 DNA is TGTGCCAGCAGTTTATCGGCTAGGACCAACACCGGGGAGCTGTTTTTT. Translating it yields CASSLSARTNTGELFF.